This T cell receptor (beta chain) derives from a study of blood T cells in healthy people across ages. The authors ran a second PCR of about 7 to 11 cycles using a sample-barcoded 5' primer and a J-beta primer mix. TCRdb reprocessed the 5' RACE reads with MiXCR, giving one entry per CDR3 protein. The sample comprises approximately 790,000 distinct CDR3 sequences, roughly 60% of which are singletons, and around 30% rests with the top ten. In terms of origin and age, donors were healthy Caucasian individuals from Russia aged 6 to 90. Trimming took 9 bases from V and 8 from J; bases not matched to a gene: 8. The CDR3 has 13 amino acids. Germline V gives CDR1 LNHDA, CDR2 SQIVND (reference sequence).

J is TRBJ2-1 and V is TRBV19, with TRBD2 matching 9 bases. The receptor comes from a man aged 25 to 40 in good health. The sample consisted of blood. CDR3 DNA sequence: TGTGCCAGCCGGCGGGAGGGCCCTTATGAGCAGTTCTTC. Translating it yields CASRREGPYEQFF.